This TCR beta chain was recorded in a study of T-cell reconstitution after alpha-beta-depleted transplantation in children. This CDR3 has 15 amino acids. V lost 2 bases and J lost 3, with 13 bases in between. From germline, CDR1 is MDHEN and CDR2 SYDVKM. A note on this clonotype: Antigen specificity is unknown.

Preparing the TCRbeta library involved the use of unique molecular identifiers. TCRdb itself ran the PCR reads through MiXCR, one entry per CDR3 protein. Of about 420,000 distinct CDR3 sequences in the sample, roughly 15% were seen once. Study-wide results and limits: In patients about two months after transplant, alpha-beta T cells reportedly arose from several hundred expanded graft clones. Newly generated T cells supplied most T-cell counts and diversity one year post-transplant.

This receptor was taken from a boy in the first two years of life who had a stem cell transplant for Wiskott-Aldrich syndrome, so the T cells may come from the graft donor. The chain has TRBV28 and TRBJ1-2; D unresolved. The input for sequencing was PBMCs, mostly from graft donor cells, taken 360 days after TCRalphabeta/CD19-depleted stem cell transplant. The CDR3 reads CASSLPALGDYGYTF. The CDR3 nucleotides read TGTGCCAGCAGTTTACCAGCGCTCGGGGACTATGGCTACACCTTC.